What follows are 25 T cell receptor beta chains derived from one specimen sequenced in a study of a mutant IDH1 vaccine in newly diagnosed glioma. Documented time point: week 35, safety follow-up. Mutant IDH1 20-mer peptide, at 300 ug, made up each vaccine dose, with topical imiquimod. No antigens are known for them. Sequenced by immunoSEQ multiplex PCR; TCRdb stores in-frame clones only, minus some. The sample consists of about 50,000 clones, 76% of them appearing once. Sample: PBMCs, taken from a glioma patient whose treatment included an IDH1 peptide vaccine. These receptors all come from a man aged 40-55 years with glioma.

The chain is built from TRBV7-6 and TRBJ2-3; 8 nucleotides match TRBD2. This CDR3 contains 16 residues. Germline V gene sequence: CDR1 SGHVS, CDR2 FNYEAQ. Trimming removed 1 base from V and 0 bases from J; junction bases left unmatched: 3. CDR3 sequence reads: CASSLGLATSTDTQYF. The CDR3 region has the DNA TGTGCCAGCAGCTTAGGACTAGCGACTAGCACAGATACGCAGTATTTT. Full variable domain (missing parts from reference TRBV7-6 and TRBJ2-3): GAGVSQSPRYKVTKRGQDVALRCDPISGHVSLYWYRQALGQGPEFLTYFNYEAQQDKSGLPNDRFSAERPEGSISTLTIQRTEQRDSAMYRCASSLGLATSTDTQYFGPGTRLTVL.

The chain joins TRBV7-2 to TRBJ1-1, with unresolved D. Germline V gene sequence: CDR1 SGHTA, CDR2 FQGNSA. The V gene lost 8 bases and the J gene lost 0 bases, with 10 bases spanning the gap. The CDR3 extends over 13 amino acids. The CDR3 bases are TGTGCCAGCTCGGAGGGATTGAACACTGAAGCTTTCTTT. Its protein is CASSEGLNTEAFF. The whole variable domain, remainder taken from reference TRBV7-2 and TRBJ1-1, is GAGVSQSPSNKVTEKGKDVELRCDPISGHTALYWYRQSLGQGLEFLIYFQGNSAPDKSGLPSDRFSAERTGGSVSTLTIQRTQQEDSAVYLCASSEGLNTEAFFGQGTRLTVV.

The chain combines TRBV2 with TRBJ1-4, with TRBD1 as a possible D gene (6 bases). Between the trimmed V and J ends, which lost 3 bases and 7 bases, there was a span of 12 bases. CDR1 and CDR2 (germline): SNHLY, FYNNEI. CDR3 length equals 14 residues. The CDR3 is CASSDHKGVEKLFF. CDR3 in DNA: TGTGCCAGCAGTGACCACAAGGGGGTTGAAAAACTGTTTTTT.

Remarks on this clone: The sample holds other DNA sequences that translate to the same CDR3. The rearrangement links TRBV20-1 to TRBJ2-5, with a possible D match to TRBD2 (5 bases). This CDR3 spans 11 amino acids. The V gene's germline CDR1 is DFQATT and CDR2 SNEGSKA (reference sequence). V lost 5 bases, J lost 2 bases, and 6 bases lay in between. The CDR3 protein is CSARTQETQYF. The DNA for the CDR3 is TGCAGTGCTCGGACTCAAGAGACCCAGTACTTC.

The rearrangement links TRBV7-2 to TRBJ2-2; D gene uncertain. Germline V CDR1 and CDR2: SGHTA, FQGNSA. V was trimmed by 0 bases and J by 2 bases, leaving 4 bases between them. CDR3 length equals 14 residues. The CDR3 coding sequence is TGTGCCAGCAGCTTAGCACCAAACACCGGGGAGCTGTTTTTT. It yields the protein CASSLAPNTGELFF.

Ten or more counts support this clone. The rearrangement uses TRBV29-1 and TRBJ1-3; D is uncertain. Trimming took off 6 bases at V and 3 bases at J, with 12 bases between the two ends. There are 13 residues in the CDR3. Germline V gene lookup returns CDR1 SQVTM and CDR2 ANQGSEA. The CDR3 reads CSVDNRGGNTIYF. The CDR3 DNA reads as TGCAGCGTCGATAACCGGGGTGGAAACACCATATATTTT.

The V and J genes are TRBV10-2 and TRBJ2-7; perhaps D is TRBD1 or TRBD2 (5 bases each). The CDR3 sequence is 13 residues long. Germline V gene lookup returns CDR1 WSHSY and CDR2 SAAADI. V was clipped by 8 bases and J by 2 bases, with 13 bases between them. CDR3 protein: CASGRDAPYEQYF. CDR3 nucleotide sequence: TGCGCCAGCGGCCGGGACGCCCCCTACGAGCAGTACTTC.

The chain combines TRBV6-5 with TRBJ2-5; D call uncertain. The CDR3 has 15 residues. Germline V gives CDR1 MNHEY, CDR2 SVGAGI. The V gene lost 5 bases and the J gene lost 2 bases, with 15 bases spanning the gap. DNA of the CDR3: TGTGCCAGCAGTAGGGATTTTAGCTTGCAAGAGACCCAGTACTTC. This sequence encodes CASSRDFSLQETQYF.

The CDR3 spells CASSPTIPYNEQFF. CDR3 sequence (DNA): TGTGCCAGTAGTCCAACGATCCCCTACAATGAGCAGTTCTTC. The chain recombines TRBV19 with TRBJ2-1; D unclear. V was trimmed by 5 bases and J by 2 bases, leaving 10 bases between them. This CDR3 region has 14 residues. Looked up from germline, CDR1 is LNHDA and CDR2 is SQIVND (reference sequence).

The rearrangement uses TRBV29-1 and TRBJ1-1; 7 positions match TRBD1. This CDR3 is built from 15 residues. Germline lookup yields CDR1 SQVTM and CDR2 ANQGSEA. Germline trimming cut 7 bases from V and 1 base from J; bases unmatched to any gene: 12. The CDR3 protein is CSAHGGGQRNTEAFF. CDR3 nucleotides: TGCAGCGCCCACGGGGGGGGACAGCGGAACACTGAAGCTTTCTTT.

This clone was picked up a small number of times. The chain carries TRBV7-9 and TRBJ2-3; a weak D match, TRBD1 (6 bases). This CDR3 comprises 15 residues. V was shortened by 6 bases and J by 3 bases, with 16 bases between the two germline ends. In germline, CDR1 is SEHNR, CDR2 FQNEAQ (reference sequence). CDR3 DNA: TGTGCCAGCAGTCCCTCACTTACAGGGACAGATACGCAGTATTTT. Protein product: CASSPSLTGTDTQYF.

The chain uses TRBV11-1 and TRBJ1-1, with D tentatively TRBD1 (5 bases). Trimming shortened V by 7 bases and J by 4 bases, and 13 bases separated the two germline ends. There are 13 residues in the CDR3. Germline CDR1 is SGHAT and CDR2 is FQDESV (reference sequence). DNA of the CDR3: TGTGCCAGCACCCATCTGGGGGGCACTGAAGCTTTCTTT. This gives the protein CASTHLGGTEAFF.

The chain uses TRBV11-3 and TRBJ2-3; 7 bases are shared with TRBD1. The length of the CDR3 is 15 residues. Germline CDR1 SGHNT, CDR2 YENEEA. The V gene end was trimmed by 5 bases and the J gene end by 2 bases; junction bases not matched to a gene: 7. The CDR3 nucleotides read TGTGCCAGCAGCAATCAACAGGGGAACACAGATACGCAGTATTTT. Protein: CASSNQQGNTDTQYF. The full variable domain, with the rest looked up from reference TRBV11-3 and TRBJ2-3, is EAGVVQSPRYKIIEKKQPVAFWCNPISGHNTLYWYLQNLGQGPELLIRYENEEAVDDSQLPKDRFSAERLKGVDSTLKIQPAELGDSAVYLCASSNQQGNTDTQYFGPGTRLTVL.

The chain has TRBV5-6 and TRBJ2-5; perhaps TRBD1 as D (6 bases). The CDR3 is made up of 14 amino acids. The V and J ends lost 4 bases and 3 bases respectively, with 13 bases between them. Looked up from germline, CDR1 is SGHDT and CDR2 is YYEEEE. The CDR3 nucleotides are TGTGCCAGCAGCGGCCGGGGACAAGAAGAGACCCAGTACTTC. Residues: CASSGRGQEETQYF.

The chain employs TRBV4-1 and TRBJ2-7; TRBD1 is a possible D gene (5 bases). CDR3 length: 12 amino acids. Germline V lookup: CDR1 MGHRA, CDR2 YSYEKL. The V end lost 2 bases, the J end lost 9 bases, and 11 bases lay between the germline ends. The CDR3 DNA sequence: TGCGCCAGCAGCCAACCCTCAGGGATGCAGTACTTC. It yields the protein CASSQPSGMQYF.

The V and J genes are TRBV9 and TRBJ1-4; 8 bases agree with TRBD1. The CDR3 is 15 amino acids. Trimming cost V 4 bases and J 7 bases; bases outside gene matches: 9. The germline CDR1 and CDR2 sequences are SGDLS and YYNGEE. The CDR3 protein is CASSLKTGESEKLFF. DNA of the CDR3: TGTGCCAGCAGCCTAAAGACAGGGGAGAGTGAAAAACTGTTTTTT.

This chain joins TRBV25-1 and TRBJ1-2; 10 bases map to TRBD1. The CDR3 spans 13 residues. Germline CDR1 MGHDK, CDR2 SYGVNS. V lost 6 bases and J lost 5; bases outside the gene matches: 3. CDR3 region: CASSGTGVYGYTF. Here the CDR3 DNA reads TGTGCCAGCAGCGGGACAGGGGTTTATGGCTACACCTTC.

The chain recombines TRBV5-4 with TRBJ2-5, with D possibly called TRBD1 or TRBD2 (5 bases each). The CDR3 covers 13 residues. The V gene lost 2 bases and the J gene lost 5 bases, with 10 bases spanning the gap. CDR1 SGHNT and CDR2 YYREEE come from the germline V gene (reference sequence). CDR3 DNA sequence: TGTGCCAGCAGCTTACCCGGGACGGAGACCCAGTACTTC. Protein product: CASSLPGTETQYF.

The chain carries TRBV19 and TRBJ1-1; TRBD1 is a possible D gene (6 bases). V lost 5 bases to trimming and J lost 2 bases, with 15 bases between them. This CDR3 has 15 residues. CDR1 is LNHDA and CDR2 is SQIVND in the germline V gene (reference sequence). The CDR3 DNA reads TGTGCCAGTAGTGTCCGGGACATTATCAACACTGAAGCTTTCTTT. It encodes CASSVRDIINTEAFF.

This clone was seen a few times. The gene calls are TRBV6-5 and TRBJ1-5; D is unresolved. The CDR3 totals 13 residues. Germline lookup yields CDR1 MNHEY and CDR2 SVGAGI. V was clipped by 8 bases and J by 7 bases, with 15 bases between them. CDR3 loop: CASGTVGSQPQHF. CDR3 DNA sequence: TGTGCCAGCGGAACGGTAGGGTCCCAGCCCCAGCATTTT.

This clone has more than one count but fewer than ten. This chain connects TRBV30 to TRBJ2-7; no firm D call. Germline V CDR1 and CDR2: GTSNPN, SVGIG (reference sequence). Trimming removed 1 base from V and 4 bases from J, with 5 bases in between. This CDR3 spans 11 amino acids. This CDR3 is CAWSAGYEQYV. CDR3 sequence (DNA): TGTGCCTGGAGTGCCGGTTACGAGCAGTACGTC.

DNA of the CDR3: TGTGCCAGCAGCTCGATTAATACGGAGACTGAAGCTTTCTTT. Translated: CASSSINTETEAFF. The genes are TRBV13 and TRBJ1-1; D unresolved. Germline V gene sequence: CDR1 PRHDT, CDR2 FYEKMQ (reference sequence). CDR3 size: 14 residues. V was pared by 4 bases and J by 5 bases, with 14 bases between. Together with reference TRBV13 and TRBJ1-1, the CDR3 gives the full variable domain: AAGVIQSPRHLIKEKRETATLKCYPIPRHDTVYWYQQGPGQDPQFLISFYEKMQSDKGSIPDRFSAQQFSDYHSELNMSSLELGDSALYFCASSSINTETEAFFGQGTRLTVV.

CDR3 nucleotides: TGTGCCAGTAGTATGTATTCAGGGGCTCGGACGCGTGAGCAGTTCTTC. Its protein product is CASSMYSGARTREQFF. The genes are TRBV19 and TRBJ2-1; tentative D call: TRBD1 (6 bases). The ends were cut back, 3 bases at V and 9 bases at J, with 21 bases in the middle. The CDR3 is made up of 16 amino acids. Germline V CDR1 and CDR2: LNHDA, SQIVND (reference sequence).

The V and J genes are TRBV9 and TRBJ2-2; TRBD2 agrees at 8 bases. The germline gives CDR1 SGDLS, CDR2 YYNGEE. CDR3 length: 15 amino acids. The J segment lost 6 bases and the V segment lost 4 bases, leaving 8 bases of the junction unmatched. CDR3 nucleotides: TGTGCCAGCAGCTCTGGGACTAGAAGGTCCGGGGAGCTGTTTTTT. Translating it yields CASSSGTRRSGELFF.

The chain couples TRBV12-5 to TRBJ1-1; TRBD1 is a possible D gene (6 bases). V lost 3 bases to trimming and J lost 4 bases, with 12 bases between them. The CDR3 sequence is 14 residues long. Looked up from germline, CDR1 is LGHNT and CDR2 is FRNRAP. Here the CDR3 DNA reads TGTGCTAGTGGTTTCAGGGGAGATGGCACTGAAGCTTTCTTT. Residues: CASGFRGDGTEAFF. The whole variable domain, filled in from reference TRBV12-5 and TRBJ1-1, reads DARVTQTPRHKVTEMGQEVTMRCQPILGHNTVFWYRQTMMQGLELLAYFRNRAPLDDSGMPKDRFSAEMPDATLATLKIQPSEPRDSAVYFCASGFRGDGTEAFFGQGTRLTVV.